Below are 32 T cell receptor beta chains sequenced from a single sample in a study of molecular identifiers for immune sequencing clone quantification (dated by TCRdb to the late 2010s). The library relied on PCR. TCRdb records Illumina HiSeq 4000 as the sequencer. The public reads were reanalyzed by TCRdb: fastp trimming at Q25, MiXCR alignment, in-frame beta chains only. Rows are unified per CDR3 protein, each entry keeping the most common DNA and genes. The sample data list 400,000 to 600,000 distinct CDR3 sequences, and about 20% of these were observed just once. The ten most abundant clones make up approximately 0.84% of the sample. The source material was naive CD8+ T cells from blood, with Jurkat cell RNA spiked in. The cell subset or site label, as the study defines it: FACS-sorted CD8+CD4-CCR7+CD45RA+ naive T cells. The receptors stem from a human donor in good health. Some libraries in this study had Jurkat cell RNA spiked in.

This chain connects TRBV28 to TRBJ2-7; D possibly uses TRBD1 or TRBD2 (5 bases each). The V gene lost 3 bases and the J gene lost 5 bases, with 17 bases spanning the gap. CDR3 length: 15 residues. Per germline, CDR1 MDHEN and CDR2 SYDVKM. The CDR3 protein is CASSFRDQGTHEQYF. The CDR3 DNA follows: TGTGCCAGCAGTTTTAGGGACCAGGGCACCCACGAGCAGTACTTC.

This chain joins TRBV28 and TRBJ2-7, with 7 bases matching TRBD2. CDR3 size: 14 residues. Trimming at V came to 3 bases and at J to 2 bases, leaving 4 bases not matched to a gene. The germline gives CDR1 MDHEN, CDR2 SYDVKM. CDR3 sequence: CASSFRGGTYEQYV. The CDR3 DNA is TGTGCCAGCAGTTTTCGCGGGGGAACCTACGAGCAGTACGTC.

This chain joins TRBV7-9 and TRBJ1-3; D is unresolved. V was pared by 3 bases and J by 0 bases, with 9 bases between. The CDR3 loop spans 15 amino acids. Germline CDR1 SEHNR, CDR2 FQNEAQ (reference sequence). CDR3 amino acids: CASSFMGSSGNTIYF. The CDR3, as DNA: TGTGCCAGCAGCTTTATGGGAAGCTCTGGAAACACCATATATTTT. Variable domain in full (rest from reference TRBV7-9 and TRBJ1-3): DTGVSQNPRHKITKRGQNVTFRCDPISEHNRLYWYRQTLGQGPEFLTYFQNEAQLEKSRLLSDRFSAERPKGSFSTLEIQRTEQGDSAMYLCASSFMGSSGNTIYFGEGSWLTVV.

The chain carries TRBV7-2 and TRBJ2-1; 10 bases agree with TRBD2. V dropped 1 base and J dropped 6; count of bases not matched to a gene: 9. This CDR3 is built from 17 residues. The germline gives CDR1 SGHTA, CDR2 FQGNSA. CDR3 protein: CASSLGRTSGNVNEQFF. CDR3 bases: TGTGCCAGCAGCTTAGGCAGAACTAGCGGGAATGTCAATGAGCAGTTCTTC. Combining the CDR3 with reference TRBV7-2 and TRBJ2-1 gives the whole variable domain GAGVSQSPSNKVTEKGKDVELRCDPISGHTALYWYRQSLGQGLEFLIYFQGNSAPDKSGLPSDRFSAERTGGSVSTLTIQRTQQEDSAVYLCASSLGRTSGNVNEQFFGPGTRLTVL.

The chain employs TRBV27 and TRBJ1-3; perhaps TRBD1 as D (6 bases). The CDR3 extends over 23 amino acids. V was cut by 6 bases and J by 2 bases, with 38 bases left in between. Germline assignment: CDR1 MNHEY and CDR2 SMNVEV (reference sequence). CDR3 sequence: CASSQKPGHPLIFAGSPGNTIYF. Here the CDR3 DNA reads TGTGCCAGCAGCCAAAAACCGGGACACCCATTGATCTTCGCGGGAAGTCCTGGAAACACCATATATTTT.

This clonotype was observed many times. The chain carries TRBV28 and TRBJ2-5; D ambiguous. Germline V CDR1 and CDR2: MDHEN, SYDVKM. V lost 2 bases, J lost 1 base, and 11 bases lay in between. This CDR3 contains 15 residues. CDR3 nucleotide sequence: TGTGCCAGCAGTTTAGGTTCTTACAGCCAAGAGACCCAGTACTTC. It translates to CASSLGSYSQETQYF.

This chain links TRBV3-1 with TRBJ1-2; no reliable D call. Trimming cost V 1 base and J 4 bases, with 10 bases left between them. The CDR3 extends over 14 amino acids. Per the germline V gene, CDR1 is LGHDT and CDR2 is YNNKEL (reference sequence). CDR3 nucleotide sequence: TGTGCCAGCAGCCAAGTAGAGACGGTCTATGGCTACACCTTC. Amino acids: CASSQVETVYGYTF.

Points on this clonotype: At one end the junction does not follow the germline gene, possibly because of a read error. CDR3 coding DNA: TGTGCCAGCAGCTTGGATCTCACGGGGGAGACCCAGTACTTC. It specifies CASSLDLTGETQYF. The chain joins TRBV5-3 to TRBJ2-5, with D perhaps TRBD2 (5 bases). TRBV5-3 is assigned to the ORF class and has an uncertain function. CDR3 size: 14 residues.

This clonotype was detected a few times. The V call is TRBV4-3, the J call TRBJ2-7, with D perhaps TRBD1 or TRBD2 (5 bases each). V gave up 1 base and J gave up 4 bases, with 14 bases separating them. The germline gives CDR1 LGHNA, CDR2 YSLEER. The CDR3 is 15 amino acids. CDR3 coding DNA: TGCGCCAGCAGCCAAGGATCGGGGCGTGTGTACGAGCAGTACTTC. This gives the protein CASSQGSGRVYEQYF.

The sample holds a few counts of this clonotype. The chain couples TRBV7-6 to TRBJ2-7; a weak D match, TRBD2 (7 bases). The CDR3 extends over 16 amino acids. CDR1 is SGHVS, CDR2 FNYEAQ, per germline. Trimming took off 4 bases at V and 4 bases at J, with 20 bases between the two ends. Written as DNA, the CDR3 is TGTGCCAGCAGCTCTAGGGGGGGGACTGGCGAGTACGAGCAGTACTTC. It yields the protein CASSSRGGTGEYEQYF.

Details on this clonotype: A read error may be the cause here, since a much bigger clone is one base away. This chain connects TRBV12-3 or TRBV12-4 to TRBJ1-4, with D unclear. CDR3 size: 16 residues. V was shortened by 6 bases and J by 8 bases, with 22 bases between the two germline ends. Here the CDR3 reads CASRLRLGPDDEKLFF. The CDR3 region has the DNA TGTGCCAGCAGGTTAAGACTTGGCCCGGATGACGAAAAACTGTTTTTT.

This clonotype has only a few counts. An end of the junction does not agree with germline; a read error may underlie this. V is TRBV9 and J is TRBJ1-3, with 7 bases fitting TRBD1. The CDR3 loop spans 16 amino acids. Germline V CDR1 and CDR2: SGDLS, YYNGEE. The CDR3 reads CASSLGTDYSGSTIYF. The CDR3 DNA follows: TGTGCCAGCAGCTTGGGGACAGACTACTCTGGAAGCACCATATATTTT. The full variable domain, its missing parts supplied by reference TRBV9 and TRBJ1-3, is DSGVTQTPKHLITATGQRVTLRCSPRSGDLSVYWYQQSLDQGLQFLIQYYNGEERAKGNILERFSAQQFPDLHSELNLSSLELGDSALYFCASSLGTDYSGSTIYFGEGSWLTVV.

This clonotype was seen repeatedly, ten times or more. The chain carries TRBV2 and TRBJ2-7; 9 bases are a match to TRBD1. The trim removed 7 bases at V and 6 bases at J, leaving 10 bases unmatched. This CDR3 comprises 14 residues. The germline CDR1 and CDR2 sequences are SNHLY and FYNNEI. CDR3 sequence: CASTLGTGYAEQYF. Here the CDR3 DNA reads TGTGCCAGCACCCTCGGGACAGGGTATGCCGAGCAGTACTTC.

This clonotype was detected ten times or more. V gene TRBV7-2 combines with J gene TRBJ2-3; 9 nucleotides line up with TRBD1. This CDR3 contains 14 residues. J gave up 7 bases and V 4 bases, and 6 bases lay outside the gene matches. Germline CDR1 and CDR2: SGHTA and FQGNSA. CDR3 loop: CASSWGQGSYTQYF. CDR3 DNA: TGTGCCAGCAGCTGGGGACAGGGTTCATATACGCAGTATTTT.

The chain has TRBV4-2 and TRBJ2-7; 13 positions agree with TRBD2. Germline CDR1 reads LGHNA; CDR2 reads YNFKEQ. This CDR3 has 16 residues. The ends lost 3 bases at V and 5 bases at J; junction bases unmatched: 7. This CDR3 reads CASSHRRTSGRNEQYF. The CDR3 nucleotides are TGTGCCAGCAGCCACCGCCGGACTAGCGGGAGAAACGAGCAGTACTTC.

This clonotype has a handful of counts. CDR3 bases: TGTGCCAGCAGTTTTTCAGGACTCCTGGGGGAAAAACTGTTTTTT. Translating it yields CASSFSGLLGEKLFF. The chain employs TRBV28 and TRBJ1-4; no firm D call. V was shortened by 3 bases and J by 8 bases, with 16 bases between the two germline ends. In germline, CDR1 is MDHEN, CDR2 SYDVKM. This CDR3 spans 15 amino acids.

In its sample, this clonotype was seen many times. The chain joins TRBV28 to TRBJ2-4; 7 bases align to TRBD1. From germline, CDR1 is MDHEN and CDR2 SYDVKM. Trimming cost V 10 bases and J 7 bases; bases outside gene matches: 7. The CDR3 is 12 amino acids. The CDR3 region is CATDDRANIQYF. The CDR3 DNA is TGTGCCACCGACGACAGGGCCAACATTCAGTACTTC.

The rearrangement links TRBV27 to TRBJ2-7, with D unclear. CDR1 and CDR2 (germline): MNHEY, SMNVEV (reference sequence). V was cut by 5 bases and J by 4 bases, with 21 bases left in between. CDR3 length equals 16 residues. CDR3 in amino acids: CASSPTGYRYGYEQYF. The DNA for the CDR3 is TGTGCCAGCAGTCCGACCGGATACCGATACGGGTACGAGCAGTACTTC.

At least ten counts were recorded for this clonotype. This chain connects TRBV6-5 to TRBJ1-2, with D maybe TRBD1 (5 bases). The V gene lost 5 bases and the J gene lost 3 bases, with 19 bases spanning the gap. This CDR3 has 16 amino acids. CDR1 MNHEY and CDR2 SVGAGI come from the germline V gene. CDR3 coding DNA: TGTGCCAGCAGTCCACACACAGGAAAGTCGGACTATGGCTACACCTTC. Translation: CASSPHTGKSDYGYTF.

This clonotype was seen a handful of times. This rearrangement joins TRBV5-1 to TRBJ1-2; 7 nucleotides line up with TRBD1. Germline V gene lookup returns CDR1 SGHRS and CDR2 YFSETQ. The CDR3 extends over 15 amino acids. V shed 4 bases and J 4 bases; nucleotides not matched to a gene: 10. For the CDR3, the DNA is TGCGCCAGCAGCCTGCCTACAGGGGAAGGCTATGGCTACACCTTC. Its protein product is CASSLPTGEGYGYTF.

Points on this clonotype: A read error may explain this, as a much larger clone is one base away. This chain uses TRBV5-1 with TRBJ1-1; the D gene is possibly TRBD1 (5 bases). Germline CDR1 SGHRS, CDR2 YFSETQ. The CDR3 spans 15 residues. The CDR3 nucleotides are TGCGCCAGCAGCTACGAGGGGCACATGAACACTGAAGCTCTCTTT. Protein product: CASSYEGHMNTEALF.

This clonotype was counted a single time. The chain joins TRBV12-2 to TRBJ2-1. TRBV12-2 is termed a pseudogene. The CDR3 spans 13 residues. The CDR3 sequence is CASRSGMIDEQFF. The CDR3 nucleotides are TGTGCAAGTCGTAGCGGGATGATTGATGAGCAGTTCTTC.

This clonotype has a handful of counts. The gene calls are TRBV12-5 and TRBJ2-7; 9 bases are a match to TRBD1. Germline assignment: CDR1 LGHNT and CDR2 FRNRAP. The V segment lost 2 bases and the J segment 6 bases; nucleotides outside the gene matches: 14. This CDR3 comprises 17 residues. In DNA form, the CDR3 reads TGTGCTAGTGGTTTGCCTTGCTACAGGGGGCGCAAGTCCGAGCAGTACTTC. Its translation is CASGLPCYRGRKSEQYF.

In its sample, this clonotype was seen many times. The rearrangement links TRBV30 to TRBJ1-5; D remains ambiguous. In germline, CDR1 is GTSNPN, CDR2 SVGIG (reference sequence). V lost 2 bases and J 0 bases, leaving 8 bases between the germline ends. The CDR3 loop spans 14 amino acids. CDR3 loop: CAWSLGYSNQPQHF. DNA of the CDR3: TGTGCCTGGAGTTTGGGATATAGCAATCAGCCCCAGCATTTT.

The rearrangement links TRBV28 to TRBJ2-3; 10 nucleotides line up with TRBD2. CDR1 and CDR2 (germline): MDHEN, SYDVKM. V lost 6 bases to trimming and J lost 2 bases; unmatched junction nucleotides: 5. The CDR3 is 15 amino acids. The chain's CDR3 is CASRPSGSITDTQYF. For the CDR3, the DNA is TGTGCCAGCAGGCCTAGCGGGAGCATCACAGATACGCAGTATTTT.

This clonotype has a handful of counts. The CDR3 sequence is CASSDQMWVEEQYF. Written as DNA, the CDR3 is TGTGCCAGCAGTGATCAAATGTGGGTGGAGGAGCAGTACTTC. The V and J genes are TRBV6-1 and TRBJ2-7; D gene unclear. The CDR3 sequence is 14 residues long. CDR1 and CDR2 (germline): MNHNS, SASEGT. V was clipped by 3 bases and J by 7 bases, with 16 bases between them.

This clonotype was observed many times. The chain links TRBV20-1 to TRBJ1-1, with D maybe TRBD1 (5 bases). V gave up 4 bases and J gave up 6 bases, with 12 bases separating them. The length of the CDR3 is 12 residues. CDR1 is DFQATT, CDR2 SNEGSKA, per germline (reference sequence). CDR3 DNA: TGCAGTGCTACGGACATAGCCCCTGAAGCTTTCTTT. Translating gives CSATDIAPEAFF.

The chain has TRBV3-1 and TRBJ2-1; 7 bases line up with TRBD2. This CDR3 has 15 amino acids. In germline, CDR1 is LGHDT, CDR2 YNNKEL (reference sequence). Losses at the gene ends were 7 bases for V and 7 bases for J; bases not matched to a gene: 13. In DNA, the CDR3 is TGTGCCAGCAACCCATTTCTAGCGGAGGGTAATGAGCAGTTCTTC. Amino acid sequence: CASNPFLAEGNEQFF.

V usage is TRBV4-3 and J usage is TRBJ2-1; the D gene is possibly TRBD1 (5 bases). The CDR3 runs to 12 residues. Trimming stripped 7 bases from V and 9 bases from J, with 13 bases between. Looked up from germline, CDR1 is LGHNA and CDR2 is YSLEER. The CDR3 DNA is TGCGCCAGCAACCTCAGGGCATCTGAGCAGTTCTTC. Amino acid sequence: CASNLRASEQFF.

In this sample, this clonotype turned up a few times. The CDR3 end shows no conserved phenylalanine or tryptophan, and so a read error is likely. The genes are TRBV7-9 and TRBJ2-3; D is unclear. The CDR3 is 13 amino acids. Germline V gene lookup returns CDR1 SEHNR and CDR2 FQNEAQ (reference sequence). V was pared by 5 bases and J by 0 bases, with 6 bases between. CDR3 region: CASSPSSTDTQYL. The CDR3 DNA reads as TGTGCCAGCAGCCCTAGTAGCACAGATACGCAGTATCTT.

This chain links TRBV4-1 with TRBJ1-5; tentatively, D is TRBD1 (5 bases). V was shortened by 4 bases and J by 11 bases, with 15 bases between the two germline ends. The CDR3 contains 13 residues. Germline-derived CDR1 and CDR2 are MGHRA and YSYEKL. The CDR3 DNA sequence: TGCGCCAGCAGCCGAGGGACCTTTGAGGCCCAGCATTTT. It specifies CASSRGTFEAQHF.

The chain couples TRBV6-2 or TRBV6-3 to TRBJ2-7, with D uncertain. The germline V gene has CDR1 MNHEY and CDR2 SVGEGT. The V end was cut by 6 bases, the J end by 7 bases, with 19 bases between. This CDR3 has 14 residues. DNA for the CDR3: TGTGCCAGCAGCCTCTCCCTCGGAATTGGGGAGCAGTACTTC. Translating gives CASSLSLGIGEQYF.